Listed below are T cell receptor beta chains from one sample, sequenced in a study of human versus mouse CDR3 diversity and MHC coevolution. Clones were sequenced by immunoSEQ multiplex PCR, and TCRdb holds only the in-frame ones, with some missing. The sample includes about 81,000 clones, around 95% of them seen just once. The sequenced sample consisted of naive CD4+ T cells from blood. The receptors come from a person aged 25-75 years in good health. CDR3s include the opening cysteine and the closing phenylalanine or tryptophan. The D gene is left open where the match is weak. Clone size is stated in some rows and not others, as once, few, many or a class when expanded.

j_call v_call clone_size d_call cdr3_aa cdr3_nt
TRBJ2-5 TRBV5-1 - - CASSHEETQYF TGCGCCAGCAGCCATGAAGAGACCCAGTACTTC
TRBJ2-5 TRBV18 - TRBD2 CASSPLAGGPTETQYF TGTGCCAGCTCACCTCTAGCGGGGGGGCCGACGGAGACCCAGTACTTC
TRBJ2-7 TRBV5-1 - - CASSLGGSAYEQYF TGCGCCAGCAGCTTGGGAGGGAGTGCCTACGAGCAGTACTTC
TRBJ1-2 TRBV11-2 - - CASSLGAGYTF TGTGCCAGCAGCTTAGGGGCGGGCTACACCTTC
TRBJ2-7 TRBV7-3 - TRBD2 CASSSSGGPSYEQYF TGTGCCAGCAGCTCTAGCGGGGGGCCCTCCTACGAGCAGTACTTC
TRBJ1-2 TRBV2 - - CASSSGGSHYGYTF TGTGCCAGCAGTTCCGGAGGTTCCCACTATGGCTACACCTTC
TRBJ1-2 TRBV6-5 - TRBD1 CASSLQGAQITGYTF TGTGCCAGCAGTTTACAGGGGGCGCAAATTACTGGCTACACCTTC
TRBJ2-6 TRBV6-5 - - CASRRLPSGANVLTF TGTGCCAGCAGGCGACTGCCCTCTGGGGCCAACGTCCTGACTTTC
TRBJ1-3 TRBV6-6 few TRBD1 CASSSGQVANTIYF TGTGCCAGCAGTTCGGGACAGGTGGCGAACACCATATATTTT
TRBJ2-1 TRBV7-2 - - CASSLDGRGEQFF TGTGCCAGCAGCCTGGACGGGAGAGGTGAGCAGTTCTTC
TRBJ2-1 TRBV27 - TRBD1 CASSPTTGGTGNEQFF TGTGCCAGCAGTCCCACGACAGGGGGGACCGGAAATGAGCAGTTCTTC
TRBJ1-4 TRBV5-1 - TRBD1 CASSWTGTGEKLFF TGCGCCAGCAGCTGGACCGGGACAGGGGAAAAACTGTTTTTT
TRBJ2-7 TRBV7-3 - TRBD1 CASSLTGGRIYEQYF TGTGCCAGCAGCTTAACAGGGGGCAGGATCTACGAGCAGTACTTC
TRBJ1-1 TRBV7-9 - TRBD1 CASRSFEGQGMVAFF TGTGCCAGCAGATCTTTCGAGGGACAGGGGATGGTCGCTTTCTTT
TRBJ2-1 TRBV18 - TRBD2 CASSPIGREGRFEQFF TGTGCCAGCTCACCAATCGGTCGGGAGGGCCGATTTGAGCAGTTCTTC
TRBJ2-3 TRBV7-2 once - CASSLGKDTQYF TGTGCCAGCAGCCTCGGGAAAGATACGCAGTATTTT
TRBJ2-7 TRBV19 - TRBD1 CASSMNNPGQGVYEQYF TGTGCCAGTAGTATGAATAACCCGGGACAGGGAGTCTACGAGCAGTACTTC
TRBJ2-1 TRBV5-1 - - CASSLDGRATYNEQFF TGCGCCAGCAGCTTGGATGGGCGGGCCACCTACAATGAGCAGTTCTTC
TRBJ2-5 TRBV7-3 - - CASSLGGAAKETQYF TGTGCCAGCAGCTTAGGAGGGGCGGCAAAAGAGACCCAGTACTTC
TRBJ1-1 TRBV5-8 - TRBD1 CASSLIPGGTEAFF TGTGCCAGCAGCTTGATCCCAGGGGGCACTGAAGCTTTCTTT
TRBJ2-5 TRBV7-2 - TRBD2 CASSPREGETQYF TGTGCCAGCAGCCCCAGGGAGGGGGAGACCCAGTACTTC
TRBJ2-1 TRBV5-1 - TRBD2 CASSLGLAGGLLQNEQFF TGCGCCAGCAGCTTGGGACTAGCGGGGGGGCTGTTACAAAATGAGCAGTTCTTC
TRBJ2-7 TRBV4-3 - - CASSTLVREHEQYF TGCGCCAGCAGCACCCTCGTCAGGGAACACGAGCAGTACTTC
TRBJ2-7 TRBV5-1 - - CASSLGQGSYEQYF TGCGCCAGCAGCTTGGGGCAGGGATCCTACGAGCAGTACTTC
TRBJ1-5 TRBV19 few - CASSIGLGRKQPQHF TGTGCCAGTAGTATAGGTCTGGGCCGGAAACAGCCCCAGCATTTT
TRBJ2-5 TRBV7-6 - - CASSLVRFGGETQYF TGTGCCAGCAGCTTAGTTAGATTCGGAGGGGAGACCCAGTACTTC
TRBJ2-1 TRBV9 - TRBD1 CASSGRQGSYNEQFF TGTGCCAGCAGCGGGAGACAGGGCTCCTACAATGAGCAGTTCTTC
TRBJ2-3 TRBV7-7 - TRBD2 CASSLRPAGGGGTDTQYF TGTGCCAGCAGCTTAAGACCAGCGGGAGGGGGTGGCACAGATACGCAGTATTTT
TRBJ2-3 TRBV4-2 once TRBD2 CASSLGLALSTDTQYF TGTGCCAGCAGCTTGGGACTAGCATTAAGCACAGATACGCAGTATTTT
TRBJ2-7 TRBV27 - - CASSPSSIGEQYF TGTGCCAGCAGCCCGTCGAGCATCGGGGAGCAGTACTTC
TRBJ2-7 TRBV27 - - CASSFDRTYEQYF TGTGCCAGCAGTTTTGACAGAACCTACGAGCAGTACTTC
TRBJ1-1 TRBV5-4 - - CASSLTVNAEAFF TGTGCCAGCAGCTTGACAGTGAACGCTGAAGCTTTCTTT
TRBJ2-3 TRBV10-3 - TRBD2 CAIASTGGSTSTDTQYF TGTGCCATCGCTTCTACGGGAGGTAGTACTAGCACAGATACGCAGTATTTT
TRBJ1-3 TRBV18 - TRBD1 CASSPLGQGASGNTIYF TGTGCCAGCTCACCACTTGGACAGGGGGCTTCTGGAAACACCATATATTTT
TRBJ1-3 TRBV19 few TRBD1 CASSFQTGGSGNTIYF TGTGCCAGTAGTTTCCAGACAGGGGGCTCTGGAAACACCATATATTTT
TRBJ2-7 TRBV5-1 - - CASTPAQLSYEQYF TGCGCCAGCACCCCCGCACAGTTGTCCTACGAGCAGTACTTC
TRBJ2-5 TRBV30 - TRBD2 CAWSSGLAGEQYF TGTGCCTGGAGTTCGGGACTAGCGGGGGAGCAGTACTTC